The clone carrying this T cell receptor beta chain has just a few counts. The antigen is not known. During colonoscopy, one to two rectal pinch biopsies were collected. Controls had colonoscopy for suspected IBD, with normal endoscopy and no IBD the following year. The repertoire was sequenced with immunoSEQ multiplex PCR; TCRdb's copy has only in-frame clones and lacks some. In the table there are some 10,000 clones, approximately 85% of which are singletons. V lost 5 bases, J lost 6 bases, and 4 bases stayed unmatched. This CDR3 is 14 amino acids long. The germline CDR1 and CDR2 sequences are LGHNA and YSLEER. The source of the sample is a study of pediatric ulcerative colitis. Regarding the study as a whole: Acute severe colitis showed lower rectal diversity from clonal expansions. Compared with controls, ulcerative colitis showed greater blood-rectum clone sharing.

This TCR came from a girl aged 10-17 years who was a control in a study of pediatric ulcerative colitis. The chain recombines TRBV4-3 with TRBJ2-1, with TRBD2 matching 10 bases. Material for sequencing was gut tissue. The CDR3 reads CASSGSSGSNEQFF. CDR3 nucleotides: TGCGCCAGCAGCGGTTCTAGCGGGAGCAATGAGCAGTTCTTC.